A single sample is the source of the 17 T cell receptor beta chains below, sequenced in a study of Graves' ophthalmopathy and Graves' hyperthyroidism. RNA transcripts were the source from which TCR beta CDR3 regions were amplified. HTBI primers were employed in first-round RT-PCR, then a second-round multiplex PCR followed. TCRdb independently ran MiXCR on the multiplex PCR reads; one entry per CDR3 protein. Counted here are 1 million to 1.3 million distinct CDR3 sequences, 36% occurring once; the ten biggest clones make up around 10%. The sample was peripheral blood or thyroid tissue (not recorded which). These receptors were collected from an adult man with Graves' hyperthyroidism.

This chain connects TRBV5-1 to TRBJ1-5; D gene uncertain. V gave up 4 bases and J gave up 7 bases, with 12 bases separating them. CDR3 length equals 13 residues. CDR1 is SGHRS, CDR2 YFSETQ, per germline. The CDR3 bases are TGCGCCAGCAGCAATACAGCCTTACAGCCCCAGCATTTT. This encodes CASSNTALQPQHF.

The chain is built from TRBV6-2 or TRBV6-3 and TRBJ1-3; no firm D call. The CDR3 contains 15 residues. V dropped 5 bases and J dropped 0 bases, with 11 bases sitting between them. The V gene's germline CDR1 is MNHEY and CDR2 SVGEGT. In DNA form, the CDR3 reads TGTGCCAGCAGTACCGGGAGCAGCTCTGGAAACACCATATATTTT. Encoded protein: CASSTGSSSGNTIYF.

The chain couples TRBV5-1 to TRBJ2-3; 8 positions match TRBD2. Germline CDR1 is SGHRS and CDR2 is YFSETQ. The CDR3 is 15 residues long. J was trimmed by 0 bases and V by 3 bases; bases with no gene match: 3. This chain's CDR3 is CASSSAGASTDTQYF. CDR3 nucleotides: TGCGCCAGCAGCTCAGCGGGGGCTAGCACAGATACGCAGTATTTT.

J is TRBJ1-2 and V is TRBV30; D may be TRBD1 (5 bases). The V end lost 4 bases, the J end lost 8 bases, and 23 bases lay between the germline ends. The CDR3 contains 15 residues. In germline, CDR1 is GTSNPN, CDR2 SVGIG (reference sequence). The CDR3 nucleotides are TGTGCCTGGACCCTCCACGGGACGGCCTTTGACGGCTACACCTTC. Its protein product is CAWTLHGTAFDGYTF.

This clonotype occurred once. V is TRBV7-2 and J is TRBJ1-3, with 7 bases aligning to TRBD1. The CDR3 runs 12 residues. V lost 5 bases and J lost 9; bases outside the gene matches: 4. Germline assignment: CDR1 SGHTA and CDR2 FQGNSA. The CDR3 reads CASSTDRSTIYF. CDR3 nucleotide sequence: TGTGCCAGCAGCACGGACAGGAGCACCATATATTTT.

V usage is TRBV6-2 or TRBV6-3 and J usage is TRBJ2-2; D call uncertain. V shed 5 bases and J shed 5 bases, with 9 bases lying between them. CDR3 length equals 13 residues. From germline, CDR1 is MNHEY and CDR2 SVGEGT. The CDR3 sequence: CASSNVATGELFF. The DNA for the CDR3 is TGTGCCAGCAGTAATGTGGCGACCGGGGAGCTGTTTTTT.

Ten or more counts support this clonotype. The chain carries TRBV7-9 and TRBJ2-7; 7 bases agree with TRBD2. CDR3 length equals 13 residues. Germline CDR1 reads SEHNR; CDR2 reads FQNEAQ (reference sequence). Germline trimming cut 5 bases from V and 7 bases from J; bases unmatched to any gene: 8. CDR3 nucleotide sequence: TGTGCCAGCAGCAGCGGCGCGGGGGTAGAGCAGTACTTC. Translated, it gives CASSSGAGVEQYF.

This clonotype was observed many times. The chain links TRBV20-1 to TRBJ1-4, with a weak D call TRBD1 (6 bases). This CDR3 has 11 residues. The V gene's germline CDR1 is DFQATT and CDR2 SNEGSKA (reference sequence). Deletions cut 6 bases from V and 8 bases from J, with 10 bases between. DNA of the CDR3: TGCAGTGCGCCCGGACAGGAAAAACTGTTTTTT. Translation gives CSAPGQEKLFF.

This clonotype was seen a few times. The chain carries TRBV7-2 and TRBJ2-7, with 12 nucleotides matching TRBD1. The germline V gene encodes CDR1 SGHTA and CDR2 FQGNSA. The CDR3 extends over 17 amino acids. The junction had 11 bases not matched to a gene; V was cut back by 5 bases and J by 3 bases. The CDR3 loop is CASSVTGQGAQGYEQYF. The CDR3 bases are TGTGCCAGCAGCGTTACGGGACAGGGGGCGCAGGGCTACGAGCAGTACTTC. Looking up the rest from reference TRBV7-2 and TRBJ2-7 gives the full variable domain: GAGVSQSPSNKVTEKGKDVELRCDPISGHTALYWYRQSLGQGLEFLIYFQGNSAPDKSGLPSDRFSAERTGGSVSTLTIQRTQQEDSAVYLCASSVTGQGAQGYEQYFGPGTRLTVT.

Many counts were recorded for this clonotype. This chain connects TRBV7-2 to TRBJ1-1; no reliable D call. Germline V lookup: CDR1 SGHTA, CDR2 FQGNSA. The CDR3 has 13 residues. V lost 6 bases, J lost 5 bases, and 13 bases lay in between. The CDR3 region has the DNA TGTGCCAGCAGAGTAGGAGAGGAGACTGAAGCTTTCTTT. Protein: CASRVGEETEAFF.

The table lists this clonotype with many counts. The V gene is TRBV5-1, the J gene TRBJ1-6, with a weak D call TRBD1 (6 bases). V lost 5 bases and J 4 bases, leaving 13 bases between the germline ends. CDR3 length: 15 amino acids. Germline loops: CDR1 SGHRS, CDR2 YFSETQ. The CDR3 sequence is CASSSRDTYNSPLHF. The DNA for the CDR3 is TGCGCCAGCAGTTCCCGGGACACATATAATTCACCCCTCCACTTT.

This clonotype was picked up a small number of times. The V and J genes are TRBV20-1 and TRBJ2-5; 16 nucleotides agree with TRBD2. The CDR3 totals 14 residues. In germline, CDR1 is DFQATT, CDR2 SNEGSKA (reference sequence). The V gene end was trimmed by 5 bases and the J gene end by 5 bases; junction bases not matched to a gene: 2. The CDR3 sequence is CSAGGLAGGETQYF. The CDR3, as DNA: TGCAGTGCTGGGGGACTAGCGGGGGGGGAGACCCAGTACTTC.

V is TRBV19 and J is TRBJ2-5; D might be TRBD2 (6 bases). The germline V gene encodes CDR1 LNHDA and CDR2 SQIVND (reference sequence). The V gene lost 6 bases and the J gene lost 2 bases, with 13 bases spanning the gap. The CDR3 is 14 residues long. The CDR3 coding sequence is TGTGCCAGTAGGTCGCGGGGAATGCAAGAGACCCAGTACTTC. It is translated as CASRSRGMQETQYF. The whole variable domain, remainder taken from reference TRBV19 and TRBJ2-5, is DGGITQSPKYLFRKEGQNVTLSCEQNLNHDAMYWYRQDPGQGLRLIYYSQIVNDFQKGDIAEGYSVSREKKESFPLTVTSAQKNPTAFYLCASRSRGMQETQYFGPGTRLLVL.

This rearrangement joins TRBV7-8 to TRBJ1-2, with 7 bases aligning to TRBD1. CDR3 length equals 13 residues. With 5 bases clipped from V and 8 bases from J, the junction kept 8 bases outside the gene matches. The germline gives CDR1 SGHVS, CDR2 FQNEAQ. CDR3 region: CASSLPLTGGYTF. The CDR3 bases are TGTGCCAGCAGCCTCCCCCTGACAGGGGGCTACACCTTC.

This chain links TRBV4-3 with TRBJ1-5; D is unclear. V gave up 3 bases and J gave up 0 bases, with 9 bases separating them. CDR1 is LGHNA, CDR2 YSLEER, per germline. The CDR3 sequence is 15 residues long. The DNA for the CDR3 is TGCGCCAGCAGCCAGTCGGATAATAGCAATCAGCCCCAGCATTTT. This encodes CASSQSDNSNQPQHF.

In this sample, this clonotype turned up a few times. This sequence joins TRBV19 and TRBJ1-1, with 10 bases lining up with TRBD1. The CDR3 is 21 residues long. Germline CDR1 LNHDA, CDR2 SQIVND (reference sequence). With 7 bases clipped from V and 0 bases from J, the junction kept 23 bases outside the gene matches. CDR3 in amino acids: CASTTDGEISDRGLMNTEAFF. The DNA of the CDR3 is TGTGCCAGTACCACAGATGGGGAAATTTCAGACAGGGGGCTTATGAACACTGAAGCTTTCTTT.

This clonotype was seen many times. The chain carries TRBV19 and TRBJ1-1; TRBD1 aligns across 7 bases. CDR3 length: 15 amino acids. Germline assignment: CDR1 LNHDA and CDR2 SQIVND (reference sequence). After removal of 6 bases from V and 3 bases from J, the junction contained 10 bases not matched to a gene. CDR3 bases: TGTGCCAGTAGAACGCACAGGGGCGCGTACACTGAAGCTTTCTTT. Protein sequence: CASRTHRGAYTEAFF.